Sequencing of this T cell receptor (beta chain) was carried out in a study of T-cell reconstitution after alpha-beta-depleted transplantation in children. Study results and limitations: T cells produced anew were the main source of T-cell counts and diversity one year after transplant. As was reported, about two months after transplant, alpha-beta T cells came from several hundred expanded graft clones. For some patients, TCRbeta diversity was high at day 60 because of recipient T cells and thymic progenitors that survived.

With respect to this clonotype: Antigen unknown.

Construction of the TCRbeta library involved unique molecular identifiers. MiXCR was run by TCRdb on the PCR reads, yielding one entry per CDR3 protein. Altogether about a million distinct CDR3 sequences are present, about 31% being singletons, with the ten largest covering about 28%. The V and J ends lost 0 bases and 4 bases respectively, with 12 bases between them. The CDR3 length is 15 residues. Germline assignment: CDR1 ENHRY and CDR2 SYGVKD. Sequenced material: PBMCs, mostly from graft donor cells, taken 360 days after TCRalphabeta/CD19-depleted stem cell transplant. The source is a boy younger than two who had a stem cell transplant for SCID, so the T cells may come from the graft donor. The V call is TRBV10-3, the J call TRBJ1-1; a weak D match, TRBD1 (5 bases). The CDR3 region is CAISESAGHGTEAFF. The CDR3 DNA is TGTGCCATCAGTGAGTCCGCAGGGCACGGCACTGAAGCTTTCTTT.